The present T cell receptor beta chain was sequenced within a study of regulatory T cells in long-lasting Graves disease (dated by TCRdb to about 2021). Background on the whole study: Antithyroid drugs had been taken for less than 3 months by newly diagnosed Graves' disease patients. The study was conducted in China and was registered as a clinical trial. A total of some 35 samples underwent TCR sequencing, from about 13 patients with persistent Graves' disease and about 20 patients with newly diagnosed Graves' disease. This study used TCR sequencing and RNA sequencing of peripheral blood to compare persistent Graves' disease patients against newly diagnosed Graves' disease patients.

In light of the paper, this sample's time point label describes: newly diagnosed GD, antithyroid drugs for less than 3 months. For both TCR sequencing and RNA sequencing, RNA was extracted from PBMCs in TRIzol. The diagnosis of Graves' disease was made according to American Thyroid Association guidelines. The patients came from an endocrinology department in Xi'an, China. Each patient gave approximately 9 milliliters of peripheral blood, collected in an EDTA anticoagulant tube. Ficoll Paque Plus density gradient separation was used to isolate PBMCs, and no further T cell sorting was performed. An Agilent 2100 Bioanalyzer and agarose gel were used to assess RNA quality, and a NanoDrop 2000 was used to measure RNA concentration. The sample holds many counts of this clonotype. Its antigen remains undetermined. Base-call qualities are not available, and no considerably larger clone is one nucleotide away.

Library preparation employed multiplex PCR. Sequencing took place on an Illumina HiSeq 4000. iRepertoire HTBI primers and Arm-PCR amplification of CDR3 regions were used to construct TCR beta libraries. Before sequencing, the PCR products underwent gel purification. From the authors' description of their analysis: Gene usage analysis of CDR3 amino acid clonotypes used the 62 TRBV and some 13 TRBJ segments found across samples. COPE and FqMerger were used to merge filtered high-quality paired reads into contigs. BLAST was used to align contigs to IMGT TRBV, TRBD and TRBJ reference genes, and CDR3 was defined according to IMGT. Any clonotype with a frequency above 0.1% was classified as a highly expanded clone. Repertoire diversity was measured by Shannon entropy, and V-J evenness by the Gini coefficient. Clonotypes shared by more than one individual were considered public. In TCRdb, the public reads were trimmed at Q25 with fastp and aligned with MiXCR, with productive beta chains retained. A single entry per CDR3 protein holds the most common genes and DNA from its merged rows. In this record, the V and J calls reflect TCRdb's handling and not the investigators' own analysis. This sample is represented by 550,000 to 650,000 distinct CDR3 sequences; about 16% of them were singletons. The top ten hold 9.5% to 15% of the sample.

The study at large found these results: Only peripheral blood was studied, because thyroid tissue, the primary lesion, was inaccessible. The small sample size was acknowledged by the authors as a limitation that may reduce accuracy. A larger number of public clonotypes was shared among persistent patients (about 2,700) than among newly diagnosed patients (about 990). Sequencing and analysis were limited to the TCR beta chain. Preferential use of TRBV28, TRBJ1-2 and TRBJ2-5 was observed in persistent disease, whereas TRBV20-1 and TRBJ2-1 were favored in newly diagnosed disease. Lower TCR Shannon entropy and fewer highly expanded clones were observed in persistent Graves' disease patients than in newly diagnosed patients, which suggested clonal expansion.

The junction carries 13 bases between V and J, which are trimmed by 1 base and 6 bases respectively. Spanning cysteine to phenylalanine, the CDR3 consists of 15 amino acids. The retained sequence is limited to the CDR3, 45 bases, with the frame set at the first base. The germline V gene specifies SGHAT as CDR1 and FQNNGV as CDR2. The same specimen was also included in a second study, on T cells in Graves' hyperthyroidism and ophthalmopathy. Drawing on the second study: A patient counted as having stable Graves' hyperthyroidism if no progression to ophthalmopathy occurred over 18 months of follow-up. Hyperthyroidism patients were aged 18 to 65 years and newly diagnosed, with disease duration of less than 2 months. Exclusion was applied to patients with uncontrolled infections, other autoimmune diseases, pregnancy or lactation. Diagnoses were based on clinical symptoms, serum thyroxine and TRAb, thyroid ultrasound and orbital computed tomography. A first-round RT-PCR of the TCR CDR3 used the HTBI primer set with the Qiagen OneStep RT-PCR kit. Most expanded thyroid clonotypes (frequency above 0.001) were also found in blood, which suggests that blood repertoires may mirror thyroid immune responses. In cross-validation, a model built on a 13 V-J signature told ophthalmopathy apart from stable hyperthyroidism with just under 90% sensitivity and about 81% specificity, and in testing the same model reached 80%/75%. In validation, progression to ophthalmopathy was predicted by the model with 70% to 71% sensitivity and 72% to 85% specificity, a median of approximately 7.1 months before onset. A discovery cohort of about 95 patients, about 44 with Graves' ophthalmopathy and about 58 with stable Graves' hyperthyroidism, was used to find distinguishing TCR V-J signatures. Prospective prediction of ophthalmopathy was tested in an independent validation cohort of fewer than 20 hyperthyroidism patients and 17 patients who later progressed to ophthalmopathy. For training and testing, the 110 or so patients in the discovery cohort were randomly divided in a 7:3 ratio. In addition, the study compared T-cell repertoires in thyroid tissue and in blood from 6 or 7 Graves' hyperthyroidism patients. Following sampling, methimazole starting at 30 mg daily was given to hyperthyroidism patients, and high-dose intravenous methylprednisolone was given to ophthalmopathy patients. A second multiplex PCR round built the libraries, followed by size selection and purification. Paired-end sequencing of the libraries was performed with 100 bp reads on an Illumina HiSeq2000. SOAPnuke was used to process the raw data, removing reads that contained adapters or uncalled bases, had a mean Phred below 15, or lacked an exact match to the constant primer or identifier. COPE v1.2.5 was used to merge high-quality paired reads, and clonotypes were defined as unique nucleotide sequences. MiTCR v1.1 was used to align the clonotypes against IMGT TRBV, TRBD and TRBJ reference segments. Only V-J combinations with frequency above 0.0001, covering approximately 99% of repertoires, were analysed. The TCS score was defined as the ratio of F50 (clonal expansion) to E x V (chaos), calculated using BLOSUM62-based TCRdist between CDR3 peptides within each V-J. Welch's t-statistics and random forest reduced some 510 V-J features to under 15, which were used in a naive Bayes classifier (R e1071). Sample size was not statistically predetermined, and investigators were not blinded to group allocation. According to the paper, TCR Vbeta CDR3 sequencing was carried out on 135 peripheral blood samples, which came from about 45 ophthalmopathy, around 74 hyperthyroidism and around 17 progressor patients.

Specimen: peripheral blood mononuclear cells (PBMCs), collected at new diagnosis, from a patient treated with antithyroid drugs. The source of this sequence is a man younger than 35 with Graves disease. Donor details come from another sample of the same person, matched by shared clones. The chain is encoded by TRBV11-2 joined to TRBJ2-4; the D gene is perhaps TRBD1 or TRBD2, as each covers 5 bases. The DNA reads as follows: TGTGCCAGCAGCTTAGTTCTGGGGGTTGGAAACATTCAGTACTTC. Translated, this gives CASSLVLGVGNIQYF.